These T cell receptor beta chains were read from a single sample in a study of blood T cell repertoires in COVID-19. Assay used: immunoSEQ multiplex PCR; TCRdb lists only in-frame clones, some missing. The sample consists of about 80,000 clones, about 79% of them appearing once. Specimen: peripheral blood. The receptors stem from a human donor in a cohort sampled during active COVID-19. CDR3s include the opening cysteine and the closing phenylalanine or tryptophan. A D gene is named only where the DNA matches it firmly. Where a row states a size, it is once, few, many or the class of an expanded clone; other rows omit it.

V	D	size	J	CDR3	DNA
TRBV6-5	TRBD1	NA	TRBJ1-3	CASEKRTGSGNTIYF	TGTGCCAGCGAGAAAAGGACAGGGAGCGGAAACACCATATATTTT
TRBV11-3	TRBD2	NA	TRBJ2-1	CASSLGSSGRAYGDNEQFF	TGTGCCAGCAGCTTAGGTAGTAGCGGGAGGGCCTATGGGGACAATGAGCAGTTCTTC
TRBV24-1	NA	NA	TRBJ2-1	CATSDLRGSSYNEQFF	TGTGCCACCAGTGATTTGAGGGGGAGCTCCTACAATGAGCAGTTCTTC
TRBV13	TRBD1	NA	TRBJ1-1	CASSPRTGRTEAFF	TGTGCCAGCAGCCCCCGGACAGGGAGGACTGAAGCTTTCTTT
TRBV5-1	NA	NA	TRBJ2-1	CASSLGAGIYNEQFF	TGCGCCAGCAGCTTGGGGGCGGGGATATACAATGAGCAGTTCTTC
TRBV2	NA	NA	TRBJ1-1	CASSEKGDTEAFF	TGTGCCAGCAGTGAAAAGGGAGACACTGAAGCTTTCTTT
TRBV2	TRBD1	NA	TRBJ2-7	CASSDRVSYEQYF	TGTGCCAGCAGCGACAGGGTTTCCTACGAGCAGTACTTC
TRBV12-3/TRBV12-4	NA	NA	TRBJ1-3	CASSVESGNTIYF	TGTGCCAGCAGCGTGGAGAGTGGAAACACCATATATTTT
TRBV2	TRBD2	NA	TRBJ2-1	CASILAGGTYNEQFF	TGTGCCAGCATTCTAGCGGGGGGGACCTACAATGAGCAGTTCTTC
TRBV5-1	NA	once	TRBJ1-6	CASRDTSNNSPLHF	TGCGCCAGCCGGGACACCTCTAATAATTCACCCCTCCACTTT
TRBV5-1	NA	NA	TRBJ1-1	CASSVGQLARTEAFF	TGCGCCAGCAGCGTAGGACAGCTAGCTCGCACTGAAGCTTTCTTT
TRBV7-2	TRBD1	once	TRBJ1-1	CASSLLGTVVGTEAFF	TGTGCCAGCAGCTTACTAGGGACAGTGGTTGGCACTGAAGCTTTCTTT
TRBV28	NA	NA	TRBJ1-5	CASSLSRRGNQPQHF	TGTGCCAGCAGTCTTAGCAGGCGGGGTAATCAGCCCCAGCATTTT
TRBV13	NA	NA	TRBJ2-5	CASSIRETQYF	TGTGCCAGCAGCATACGGGAGACCCAGTACTTC
TRBV29-1	TRBD1	NA	TRBJ1-1	CSVEAQGAHTEAFF	TGCAGCGTTGAAGCACAGGGGGCGCACACTGAAGCTTTCTTT
TRBV19	NA	NA	TRBJ1-3	CASSMGFDRVYSGNTIYF	TGTGCCAGTAGTATGGGCTTTGACAGAGTTTACTCTGGAAACACCATATATTTT
TRBV5-1	TRBD2	NA	TRBJ2-2	CASSYGTSGSTGELFF	TGCGCCAGCAGCTACGGGACTAGCGGGTCCACCGGGGAGCTGTTTTTT
TRBV6-6	TRBD1	NA	TRBJ1-2	CASTLDRVNGYTF	TGTGCCAGCACCCTCGACAGGGTCAATGGCTACACCTTC
TRBV4-1	NA	many	TRBJ2-5	CASSQVAGGETQYF	TGCGCCAGCAGCCAAGTGGCGGGCGGCGAGACCCAGTACTTC
TRBV3-1/TRBV3-2	NA	few	TRBJ2-1	CASSPRPGPYNEQFF	TGTGCCAGCAGCCCCCGTCCGGGTCCCTACAATGAGCAGTTCTTC
TRBV4-2	TRBD2	NA	TRBJ2-7	CASSRASGGSAQYF	TGTGCCAGCAGCCGAGCGAGCGGGGGGTCCGCGCAGTACTTC
TRBV3-1/TRBV3-2	TRBD1	NA	TRBJ1-1	CASSLGTGGAGNTEAFF	TGTGCCAGCAGCTTGGGGACAGGGGGCGCGGGGAACACTGAAGCTTTCTTT
TRBV19	NA	NA	TRBJ2-5	CASSSRDLTETQYF	TGTGCCAGCTCATCCCGGGATTTAACGGAGACCCAGTACTTC
TRBV5-5	NA	once	TRBJ1-4	CASSLHWGLTDLFF	TGTGCCAGCAGCTTACACTGGGGCTTGACTGATCTGTTTTTT
TRBV4-1	NA	many	TRBJ1-2	CASSRVGQFSPGYTF	TGCGCCAGCAGCCGGGTCGGACAGTTCTCCCCAGGCTACACCTTC
TRBV18	NA	NA	TRBJ2-5	CASSPQAIGQETQYF	TGTGCCAGCTCACCCCAAGCAATTGGTCAAGAGACCCAGTACTTC
TRBV5-1	NA	NA	TRBJ1-4	CASSLDPGGEKLFF	TGCGCCAGCAGCCTGGACCCGGGGGGGGAAAAACTGTTTTTT
TRBV20-1	NA	NA	TRBJ1-5	CSASPGESNQPQHF	TGCAGTGCTAGTCCAGGGGAAAGCAATCAGCCCCAGCATTTT
TRBV2	TRBD2	NA	TRBJ2-3	CASTTTTSSTDTQYF	TGTGCCAGCACTACTACGACTAGCAGCACAGATACGCAGTATTTT
TRBV5-1	NA	NA	TRBJ1-1	CASSLVGVNTEAFF	TGCGCCAGCAGCTTGGTCGGGGTTAACACTGAAGCTTTCTTT
TRBV23-1	NA	NA	TRBJ2-2	CASSHLQGSTGELFF	TGCGCCAGCAGTCACCTACAGGGTTCGACCGGGGAGCTGTTTTTT